The next 18 T cell receptor beta chains were all read from a single sample in a study of shared clonotypes between healthy human individuals. Clones were sequenced by immunoSEQ multiplex PCR, and TCRdb holds only the in-frame ones, with some missing. Altogether hundreds of thousands of clones are present, over 65% being singletons, with the ten largest covering under 2%. Sequencing used memory CD4+ T cells sorted from blood. Subset specified: CD45RA-negative fraction. The source of these receptors is a woman aged 30 to 39 in good health.

The chain combines TRBV7-8 with TRBJ2-1; TRBD2 matches at 12 bases. The V segment lost 4 bases and the J segment 5 bases; nucleotides outside the gene matches: 9. Germline CDR1 and CDR2: SGHVS and FQNEAQ. CDR3 size: 17 residues. CDR3: CASSSSTSGSVHNEQFF. In DNA form, the CDR3 reads TGTGCCAGCAGCTCCTCGACTAGCGGGAGTGTCCACAATGAGCAGTTCTTC.

This clone was detected many times. The rearrangement uses TRBV30 and TRBJ1-1; tentative D call: TRBD1 (6 bases). The CDR3 totals 15 residues. Trimming cost V 5 bases and J 4 bases, with 20 bases left between them. The germline CDR1 and CDR2 sequences are GTSNPN and SVGIG (reference sequence). The DNA of the CDR3 is TGTGCCTGGTCATACAACAGGGCCCCCCCCACTGAAGCTTTCTTT. Its translation is CAWSYNRAPPTEAFF.

V and J are TRBV11-2 and TRBJ1-1, with no clear D. The CDR3 spans 13 residues. CDR1 and CDR2 (germline): SGHAT, FQNNGV. V lost 3 bases and J 3 bases, leaving 8 bases between the germline ends. For the CDR3, the DNA is TGTGCCAGCAGCTTCCAGCGGGACACTGAAGCTTTCTTT. It encodes CASSFQRDTEAFF.

This clone was seen once. The J gene is TRBJ2-3, the V gene TRBV10-1; D is possibly TRBD1 or TRBD2 (5 bases each). V lost 6 bases and J lost 8, with 15 bases in between. Germline CDR1 is WNHNN and CDR2 is SYGVQD (reference sequence). This CDR3 is 13 amino acids long. In nucleotides, the CDR3 is TGCGCCAGCAGATTAGCCGGGGACCTTACGCAGTATTTT. It codes for CASRLAGDLTQYF.

This clone was detected a few times. This sequence joins TRBV7-7 and TRBJ1-4; tentatively, D is TRBD1 (5 bases). Germline CDR1 and CDR2: SSHAT and FNYEAQ (reference sequence). The CDR3 is 15 residues long. Trimming took 4 bases from V and 3 from J, leaving 12 bases between them. In DNA form, the CDR3 reads TGTGCCAGCAGCTCACAACTGGGGGCTAATGAAAAACTGTTTTTT. This gives the protein CASSSQLGANEKLFF.

V and J are TRBV4-1 and TRBJ2-2; D not resolved. The germline V gene encodes CDR1 MGHRA and CDR2 YSYEKL. Trimming stripped 4 bases from V and 5 bases from J, with 11 bases between. The CDR3 extends over 14 amino acids. The CDR3 bases are TGCGCCAGCAGCCTACCCGTTCAGACCGGGGAGCTGTTTTTT. It specifies CASSLPVQTGELFF.

The genes are TRBV6-1 and TRBJ2-3; D tentatively reads TRBD1 or TRBD2 (6 bases each). The ends were cut back, 4 bases at V and 4 bases at J, with 18 bases in the middle. Per the germline V gene, CDR1 is MNHNS and CDR2 is SASEGT. The CDR3 sequence is 16 residues long. This CDR3 reads CASSALGGLSADTQYF. CDR3 sequence (DNA): TGTGCCAGCAGTGCTTTGGGGGGCCTGAGTGCAGATACGCAGTATTTT.

In this sample, this clone turned up a few times. The same CDR3 arises from other DNA sequences in this sample as well. The chain links TRBV2 to TRBJ1-1; D is possibly TRBD1 (6 bases). The CDR3 contains 13 residues. Germline V lookup: CDR1 SNHLY, CDR2 FYNNEI. V was trimmed by 6 bases and J by 2 bases, leaving 10 bases between them. The CDR3 DNA reads as TGTGCCAGCAGCGGACAGTTAAACACTGAAGCTTTCTTT. Protein: CASSGQLNTEAFF. The full variable domain, with the rest looked up from reference TRBV2 and TRBJ1-1, is EPEVTQTPSHQVTQMGQEVILRCVPISNHLYFYWYRQILGQKVEFLVSFYNNEISEKSEIFDDQFSVERPDGSNFTLKIRSTKLEDSAMYFCASSGQLNTEAFFGQGTRLTVV.

The V and J genes are TRBV11-2 and TRBJ2-5; possibly TRBD1 for D (5 bases). Judging by the DNA end, TRBJ2-7 fits better; the J call may be wrong. Germline CDR1 and CDR2: SGHAT and FQNNGV. CDR3 length: 16 amino acids. This CDR3 reads CASSLVLETGAHEQYF. The CDR3 DNA reads as TGTGCCAGCAGCTTAGTTTTAGAAACAGGTGCCCACGAGCAGTACTTC.

This chain uses TRBV2 with TRBJ1-1; D is unclear. CDR3 length equals 13 residues. CDR1 and CDR2 (germline): SNHLY, FYNNEI. The V end lost 10 bases, the J end lost 2 bases, and 14 bases lay between the germline ends. DNA for the CDR3: TGTGCCAACTCCCGGGAGCAAAACACTGAAGCTTTCTTT. Translation gives CANSREQNTEAFF.

As for this clone: Other DNA variants within this sample encode the same CDR3. The rearrangement links TRBV11-2 to TRBJ2-3, with D unresolved. CDR3 size: 13 residues. Trimming removed 1 base at V and 6 bases at J, with 8 bases between. Germline lookup yields CDR1 SGHAT and CDR2 FQNNGV. CDR3 loop: CASSLVFSDTQYF. CDR3 nucleotides: TGTGCCAGCAGCTTAGTTTTCTCGGATACGCAGTATTTT.

This clone has a single count. V and J are TRBV7-8 and TRBJ2-7, with TRBD2 as a possible D gene (6 bases). There are 16 residues in the CDR3. Between the trimmed V and J ends, which lost 1 base and 3 bases, there was a span of 16 bases. From germline, CDR1 is SGHVS and CDR2 FQNEAQ. Written as DNA, the CDR3 is TGTGCCAGCAGCTTAGGCGGGGATCTAACCCTCTACGAGCAGTACTTC. This gives the protein CASSLGGDLTLYEQYF.

The chain has TRBV4-1 and TRBJ1-5; no reliable D call. V dropped 2 bases and J dropped 6 bases, with 20 bases sitting between them. Germline lookup yields CDR1 MGHRA and CDR2 YSYEKL. CDR3 length equals 17 residues. The CDR3 protein is CASSQFPVFPQGQPQHF. The CDR3 DNA follows: TGCGCCAGCAGCCAATTTCCCGTGTTCCCACAAGGTCAGCCCCAGCATTTT.

This rearrangement joins TRBV7-2 to TRBJ1-5, with a weak D call TRBD1 (6 bases). V was pared by 7 bases and J by 0 bases, with 13 bases between. Germline CDR1 SGHTA, CDR2 FQGNSA. The length of the CDR3 is 15 residues. The CDR3 loop is CASNIGQYSNQPQHF. The CDR3, as DNA: TGTGCCAGCAACATCGGACAGTATAGCAATCAGCCCCAGCATTTT.

The chain recombines TRBV6-1 with TRBJ2-1; 14 positions match TRBD2. The germline V gene encodes CDR1 MNHNS and CDR2 SASEGT. The CDR3 is 20 amino acids. The J segment lost 1 base and the V segment lost 3 bases, leaving 11 bases of the junction unmatched. CDR3 loop: CASSDPGLAGEFGSYNEQFF. The CDR3 DNA is TGTGCCAGCAGTGATCCGGGACTAGCGGGAGAATTTGGATCCTACAATGAGCAGTTCTTC.

The chain has TRBV28 and TRBJ1-2, with 11 bases aligning to TRBD1. This CDR3 region has 17 residues. Looked up from germline, CDR1 is MDHEN and CDR2 is SYDVKM. With 3 bases clipped from V and 8 bases from J, the junction kept 14 bases outside the gene matches. The DNA of the CDR3 is TGTGCCAGCAGTTTTACGGTCGGACAGGGGGCAGGTAGAGGCTACACCTTC. Translated: CASSFTVGQGAGRGYTF.

The chain is built from TRBV6-6 and TRBJ1-2, with D unresolved. Per the germline V gene, CDR1 is MNHNY and CDR2 is SVGAGI (reference sequence). Trimming shortened V by 5 bases and J by 2 bases, and 9 bases separated the two germline ends. The CDR3 contains 13 residues. CDR3 nucleotides: TGTGCCAGCAGTCCAACTGGAAACTATGGCTACACCTTC. Encoded protein: CASSPTGNYGYTF.

This rearrangement joins TRBV4-2 to TRBJ2-2; maybe TRBD2 (6 bases). The CDR3 spans 17 residues. V lost 1 base and J 2 bases, leaving 14 bases between the germline ends. Germline assignment: CDR1 LGHNA and CDR2 YNFKEQ. As DNA, the CDR3 is TGTGCCAGCAGCCAAGTCTGGGGGAGGAGCAACACCGGGGAGCTGTTTTTT. As protein: CASSQVWGRSNTGELFF.